Following are 18 T cell receptor beta chains from one sample sequenced in a study of memory CD4+ T cells and cytomegalovirus serostatus (dated by TCRdb to the late 2010s). Library method: the immunoSEQ multiplex PCR assay. TCRdb mirrors the immuneACCESS table, restricted to in-frame sequences. Some clones are absent from its copies; in checked studies, under half trace to an unresolved V gene, and the reason for the others is unknown. The sample yields approximately 61,000 clones; around 82% were counted once. The ten largest clones capture around 0.58% of the sample. A FACSAria II was used to sort memory CD4+ T cells, defined as single viable CD3+CD4+CD8-CD45RO+ cells. Source material: memory CD4+ T cells from blood. The receptors originated from an adult in good health and CMV-seronegative. Some clones in this sample may be carry-over from other donors' samples.

Notes on this clone: The sample has other DNA sequences that encode this CDR3 too. The J gene is TRBJ2-7, the V gene TRBV7-2; unclear D gene. V shed 2 bases and J shed 6 bases, with 17 bases lying between them. The V gene's germline CDR1 is SGHTA and CDR2 FQGNSA. This CDR3 contains 15 residues. DNA for the CDR3: TGTGCCAGCAGCTTAACTTCTGGTCTCGTAGGCGAGCAGTACTTC. Translated, it gives CASSLTSGLVGEQYF.

This rearrangement joins TRBV27 to TRBJ1-2; D is unclear. Between the trimmed V and J ends, which lost 1 base and 4 bases, there was a span of 13 bases. Germline V CDR1 and CDR2: MNHEY, SMNVEV (reference sequence). The CDR3 consists of 15 residues. CDR3 coding DNA: TGTGCCAGCAGTTTATGGGCAGGCCACCTCTATGGCTACACCTTC. Amino acids: CASSLWAGHLYGYTF.

This sequence joins TRBV28 and TRBJ2-5, with a tentative D call TRBD2 (6 bases). The CDR3 extends over 16 amino acids. The ends were cut back, 6 bases at V and 4 bases at J, with 21 bases in the middle. In germline, CDR1 is MDHEN, CDR2 SYDVKM. DNA for the CDR3: TGTGCCAGCAGAGACCTCCTCAAGGGAGGCGCAGAGACCCAGTACTTC. Amino acid sequence: CASRDLLKGGAETQYF.

The chain has TRBV7-2 and TRBJ2-3; D gene unclear. V dropped 2 bases and J dropped 2 bases, with 8 bases sitting between them. Looked up from germline, CDR1 is SGHTA and CDR2 is FQGNSA. This CDR3 has 14 residues. The CDR3: CASSLNGYTDTQYF. DNA for the CDR3: TGTGCCAGCAGCTTAAACGGGTACACAGATACGCAGTATTTT.

V usage is TRBV5-6 and J usage is TRBJ2-3, with a tentative D call TRBD2 (5 bases). This CDR3 is 15 amino acids long. Germline CDR1 SGHDT, CDR2 YYEEEE. Trimming left V 0 bases short and J 4 bases short, with 12 bases between. CDR3 coding DNA: TGTGCCAGCAGCTTGGGTGAGGGTCGGGCAGATACGCAGTATTTT. Protein sequence: CASSLGEGRADTQYF.

A single count supports this clone. The chain joins TRBV11-2 to TRBJ1-6; D remains ambiguous. Trimming removed 2 bases from V and 9 bases from J, with 8 bases in between. The CDR3 totals 13 residues. Per the germline V gene, CDR1 is SGHAT and CDR2 is FQNNGV. The CDR3 sequence is CASSLRDGSPLHF. The CDR3 DNA reads as TGTGCCAGCAGCTTACGCGACGGTTCACCCCTCCACTTT.

The rearrangement joins TRBV4-1 to TRBJ1-5, with 7 bases identical to TRBD1. V lost 3 bases and J lost 7; bases outside the gene matches: 6. Germline V lookup: CDR1 MGHRA, CDR2 YSYEKL. The CDR3 loop spans 14 amino acids. The CDR3 DNA reads TGCGCCAGCAGCCAGGGACAGCTCGGGCAGCCCCAGCATTTT. Its protein is CASSQGQLGQPQHF.

The rearrangement uses TRBV11-1 and TRBJ2-5; D is unclear. CDR1 SGHAT and CDR2 FQDESV come from the germline V gene (reference sequence). V shed 1 base and J shed 1 base, with 7 bases lying between them. The CDR3 runs 14 residues. In nucleotides, the CDR3 is TGTGCCAGCAGCTTAGTAACCGGCCAAGAGACCCAGTACTTC. It codes for CASSLVTGQETQYF.

The CDR3, as DNA: TGTGCCAGCGTTATTCCAACAGGGGAAGACTCTGGAAACACCATATATTTT. Translating gives CASVIPTGEDSGNTIYF. The gene calls are TRBV6-4 and TRBJ1-3; 7 bases fit TRBD1. The V gene's germline CDR1 is MRHNA and CDR2 SNTAGT. V shed 8 bases, J shed 0 bases, and the junction held 13 bases outside the gene matches. The length of the CDR3 is 17 residues.

The chain has TRBV7-2 and TRBJ1-2; D perhaps matches TRBD1 (6 bases). Germline values: CDR1 SGHTA, CDR2 FQGNSA. The CDR3 length is 14 residues. The ends were cut back, 4 bases at V and 6 bases at J, with 15 bases in the middle. This CDR3 is CASSYHRATNGYTF. CDR3 in DNA: TGTGCCAGCAGCTATCACAGGGCCACGAATGGCTACACCTTC. Drawing the rest from reference TRBV7-2 and TRBJ1-2, the complete variable domain is GAGVSQSPSNKVTEKGKDVELRCDPISGHTALYWYRQSLGQGLEFLIYFQGNSAPDKSGLPSDRFSAERTGGSVSTLTIQRTQQEDSAVYLCASSYHRATNGYTFGSGTRLTVV.

The chain uses TRBV2 and TRBJ1-1; D is undetermined. Trimming removed 6 bases at V and 2 bases at J, with 7 bases between. The germline V gene encodes CDR1 SNHLY and CDR2 FYNNEI. The CDR3 has 12 residues. This CDR3 reads CASRVVNTEAFF. CDR3 coding DNA: TGTGCCAGCAGAGTGGTCAACACTGAAGCTTTCTTT.

In the case of this clone: Within the sample, other DNA sequences also encode this same CDR3. This sequence joins TRBV7-9 and TRBJ1-2; a possible D gene is TRBD1 (6 bases). The CDR3 is made up of 13 amino acids. Between the trimmed V and J ends, which lost 5 bases and 2 bases, there was a span of 9 bases. Germline lookup yields CDR1 SEHNR and CDR2 FQNEAQ (reference sequence). The chain's CDR3 is CASSQGQNYGYTF. For the CDR3, the DNA is TGTGCCAGCAGCCAAGGACAGAACTATGGCTACACCTTC. Supplemented by reference TRBV7-9 and TRBJ1-2, the full variable domain reads DTGVSQNPRHKITKRGQNVTFRCDPISEHNRLYWYRQTLGQGPEFLTYFQNEAQLEKSRLLSDRFSAERPKGSFSTLEIQRTEQGDSAMYLCASSQGQNYGYTFGSGTRLTVV.

V gene TRBV5-6 combines with J gene TRBJ1-2; the D gene is possibly TRBD1 (6 bases). The V gene's germline CDR1 is SGHDT and CDR2 YYEEEE. V dropped 2 bases and J dropped 5 bases, with 13 bases sitting between them. This CDR3 has 14 residues. The CDR3 DNA follows: TGTGCCAGCAGCTTATGGACAGCTCGGTATGGCTACACCTTC. Its protein product is CASSLWTARYGYTF.

The chain links TRBV9 to TRBJ2-7, with TRBD2 matching over 7 bases. Losses at the gene ends were 0 bases for V and 0 bases for J; bases not matched to a gene: 6. Germline V gene sequence: CDR1 SGDLS, CDR2 YYNGEE. The CDR3 covers 16 residues. In DNA form, the CDR3 reads TGTGCCAGCAGCGTAGAACCTAGCGGAGCCTCCTACGAGCAGTACTTC. Translating gives CASSVEPSGASYEQYF.

This clone was observed a handful of times. This chain connects TRBV21-1 to TRBJ1-2. TRBV21-1 is reported as a pseudogene. This CDR3 comprises 10 residues. The CDR3: CASSGYGYTF. The CDR3 DNA reads as TGTGCCAGCAGCGGATATGGCTACACCTTC.

The V call is TRBV5-1, the J call TRBJ2-5; D is unclear. V was clipped by 2 bases and J by 2 bases, with 7 bases between them. CDR1 is SGHRS and CDR2 is YFSETQ in the germline V gene. The CDR3 consists of 13 residues. Here the CDR3 DNA reads TGCGCCAGCAGCTTCTCCAGGCAAGAGACCCAGTACTTC. It encodes CASSFSRQETQYF.

This chain uses TRBV4-1 with TRBJ1-5; maybe TRBD1 (5 bases). Germline CDR1 reads MGHRA; CDR2 reads YSYEKL. Trimming left V 0 bases short and J 2 bases short, with 17 bases between. The CDR3 runs 18 residues. CDR3 sequence: CASSQDWGSGLGNQPQHF. The CDR3 coding sequence is TGCGCCAGCAGCCAAGATTGGGGGTCCGGCCTTGGCAATCAGCCCCAGCATTTT.

The V and J genes are TRBV5-4 and TRBJ2-5; D is tentatively TRBD1 or TRBD2 (6 bases each). The CDR3 length is 14 residues. Trimming removed 3 bases from V and 3 bases from J, with 12 bases in between. Germline V lookup: CDR1 SGHNT, CDR2 YYREEE (reference sequence). CDR3 region: CASSSGGQKETQYF. The CDR3 coding sequence is TGTGCCAGCAGCTCCGGGGGACAAAAAGAGACCCAGTACTTC.